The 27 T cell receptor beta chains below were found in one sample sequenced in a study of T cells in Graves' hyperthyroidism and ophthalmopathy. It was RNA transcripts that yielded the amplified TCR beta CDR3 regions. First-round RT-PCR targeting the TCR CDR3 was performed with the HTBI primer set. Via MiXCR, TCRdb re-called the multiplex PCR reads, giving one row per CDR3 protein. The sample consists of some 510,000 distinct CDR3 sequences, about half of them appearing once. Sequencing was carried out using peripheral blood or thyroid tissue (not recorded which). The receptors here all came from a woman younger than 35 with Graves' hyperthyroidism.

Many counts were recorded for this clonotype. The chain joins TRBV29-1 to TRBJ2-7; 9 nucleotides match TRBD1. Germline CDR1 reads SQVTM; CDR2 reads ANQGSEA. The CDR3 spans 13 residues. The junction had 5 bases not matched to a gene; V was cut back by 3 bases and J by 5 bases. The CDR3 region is CSVEGQGTNEQYF. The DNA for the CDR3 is TGCAGCGTTGAGGGACAGGGCACCAACGAGCAGTACTTC.

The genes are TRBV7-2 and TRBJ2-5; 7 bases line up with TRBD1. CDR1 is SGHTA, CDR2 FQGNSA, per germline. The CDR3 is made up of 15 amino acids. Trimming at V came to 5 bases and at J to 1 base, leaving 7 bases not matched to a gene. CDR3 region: CASSLRTGTQETQYF. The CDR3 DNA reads TGTGCCAGCAGCCTAAGGACAGGAACCCAAGAGACCCAGTACTTC.

The CDR3 loop is CSVRQEMNTEAFF. CDR3 in DNA: TGCAGCGTTCGACAGGAGATGAACACTGAAGCTTTCTTT. The chain uses TRBV29-1 and TRBJ1-1; tentatively, D is TRBD1 (6 bases). Per the germline V gene, CDR1 is SQVTM and CDR2 is ANQGSEA. This CDR3 has 13 residues. Deletions cut 5 bases from V and 0 bases from J, with 10 bases between. Looking up the rest from reference TRBV29-1 and TRBJ1-1 gives the full variable domain: SAVISQKPSRDICQRGTSLTIQCQVDSQVTMMFWYRQQPGQSLTLIATANQGSEATYESGFVIDKFPISRPNLTFSTLTVSNMSPEDSSIYLCSVRQEMNTEAFFGQGTRLTVV.

The chain's CDR3 is CATSRPGDEQYF. In DNA, the CDR3 is TGTGCCACCAGCAGACCGGGCGACGAGCAGTACTTC. The V and J genes are TRBV15 and TRBJ2-7; D is ambiguous. Trimming removed 2 bases from V and 5 bases from J, with 7 bases in between. CDR1 LNHNV and CDR2 YYDKDF come from the germline V gene (reference sequence). The CDR3 length is 12 residues. Based on the CDR3 plus reference TRBV15 and TRBJ2-7, the full variable domain is DAMVIQNPRYQVTQFGKPVTLSCSQTLNHNVMYWYQQKSSQAPKLLFHYYDKDFNNEADTPDNFQSRRPNTSFCFLDIRSPGLGDTAMYLCATSRPGDEQYFGPGTRLTVT.

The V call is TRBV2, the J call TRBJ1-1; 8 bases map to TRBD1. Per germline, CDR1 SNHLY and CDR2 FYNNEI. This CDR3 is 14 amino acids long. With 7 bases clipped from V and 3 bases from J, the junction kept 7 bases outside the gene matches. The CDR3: CASTIADRDTEAFF. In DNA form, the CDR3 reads TGTGCCAGCACTATAGCGGACAGGGACACTGAAGCTTTCTTT.

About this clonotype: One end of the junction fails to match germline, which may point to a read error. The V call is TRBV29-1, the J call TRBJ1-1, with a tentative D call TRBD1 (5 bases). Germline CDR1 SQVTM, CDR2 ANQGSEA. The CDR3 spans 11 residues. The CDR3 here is CSVEDGTEAFF. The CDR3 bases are TGCAGCGTTGAAGATGGGACTGAAGCCTTCTTT.

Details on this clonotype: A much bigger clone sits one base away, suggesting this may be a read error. CDR3 DNA: TGTGCCAGCGACTGGGAGAGCGCAAGCGAGCAGTACTTC. This encodes CASDWESASEQYF. The rearrangement uses TRBV7-6 and TRBJ2-7, with D perhaps matching TRBD2 (5 bases). CDR3 size: 13 residues. Deletions cut 8 bases from V and 6 bases from J, with 17 bases between. Germline-derived CDR1 and CDR2 are SGHVS and FNYEAQ.

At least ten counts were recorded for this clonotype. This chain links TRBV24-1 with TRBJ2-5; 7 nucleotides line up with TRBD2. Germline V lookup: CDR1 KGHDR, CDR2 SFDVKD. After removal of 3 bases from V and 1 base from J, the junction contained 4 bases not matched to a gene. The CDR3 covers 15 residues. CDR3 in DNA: TGTGCCACCAGTGATAAGCGGGACCTCCAAGAGACCCAGTACTTC. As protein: CATSDKRDLQETQYF.

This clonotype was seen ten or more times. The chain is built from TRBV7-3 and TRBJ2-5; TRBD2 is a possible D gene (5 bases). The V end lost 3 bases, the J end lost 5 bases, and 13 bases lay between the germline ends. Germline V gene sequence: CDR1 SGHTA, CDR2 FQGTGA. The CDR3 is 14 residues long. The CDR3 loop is CASSLGLGSETQYF. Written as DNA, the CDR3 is TGTGCCAGCAGCTTGGGTTTGGGGAGCGAGACCCAGTACTTC.

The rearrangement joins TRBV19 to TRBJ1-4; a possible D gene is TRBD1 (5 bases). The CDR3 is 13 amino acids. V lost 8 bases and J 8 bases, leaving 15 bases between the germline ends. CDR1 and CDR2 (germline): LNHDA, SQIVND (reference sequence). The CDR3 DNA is TGTGCCAGTGTTCCGCAGGGTCCGGAAAAACTGTTTTTT. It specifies CASVPQGPEKLFF.

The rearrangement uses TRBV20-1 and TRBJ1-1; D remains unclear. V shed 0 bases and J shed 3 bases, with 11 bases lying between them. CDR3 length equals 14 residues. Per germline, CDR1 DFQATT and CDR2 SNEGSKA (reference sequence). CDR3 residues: CSARDTGSDTEAFF. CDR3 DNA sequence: TGCAGTGCTAGAGATACCGGGTCTGACACTGAAGCTTTCTTT.

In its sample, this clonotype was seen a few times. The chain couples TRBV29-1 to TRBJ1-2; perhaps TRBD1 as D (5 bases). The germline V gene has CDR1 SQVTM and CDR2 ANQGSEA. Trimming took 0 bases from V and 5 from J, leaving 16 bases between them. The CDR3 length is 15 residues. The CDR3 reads CSVEDRGRSLYGYTF. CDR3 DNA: TGCAGCGTTGAAGATCGGGGACGGTCTCTTTATGGCTACACCTTC.

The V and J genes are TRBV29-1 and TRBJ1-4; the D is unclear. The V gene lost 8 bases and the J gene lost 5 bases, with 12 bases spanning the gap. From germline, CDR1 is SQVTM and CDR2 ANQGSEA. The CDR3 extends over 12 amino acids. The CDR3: CSTPTRNEKLFF. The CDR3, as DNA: TGCAGCACTCCGACAAGGAATGAAAAACTGTTTTTT.

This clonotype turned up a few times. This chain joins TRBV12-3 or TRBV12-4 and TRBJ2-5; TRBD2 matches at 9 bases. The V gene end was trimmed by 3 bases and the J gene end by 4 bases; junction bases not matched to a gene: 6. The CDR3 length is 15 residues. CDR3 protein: CASSLREGSRETQYF. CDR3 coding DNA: TGTGCCAGCAGTTTGCGGGAGGGATCTAGAGAGACCCAGTACTTC.

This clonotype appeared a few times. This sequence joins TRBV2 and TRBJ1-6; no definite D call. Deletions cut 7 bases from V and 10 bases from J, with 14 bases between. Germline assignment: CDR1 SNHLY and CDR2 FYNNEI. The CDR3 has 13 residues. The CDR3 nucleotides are TGTGCCAGCACCTTGTTCGATGGGTCACCCCTCCACTTT. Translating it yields CASTLFDGSPLHF.

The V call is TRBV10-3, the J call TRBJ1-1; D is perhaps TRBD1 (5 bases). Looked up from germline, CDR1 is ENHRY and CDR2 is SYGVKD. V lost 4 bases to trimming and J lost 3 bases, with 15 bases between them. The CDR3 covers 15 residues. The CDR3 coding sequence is TGTGCCATCAGTGGGGCAGGGAGAATTGACACTGAAGCTTTCTTT. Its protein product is CAISGAGRIDTEAFF.

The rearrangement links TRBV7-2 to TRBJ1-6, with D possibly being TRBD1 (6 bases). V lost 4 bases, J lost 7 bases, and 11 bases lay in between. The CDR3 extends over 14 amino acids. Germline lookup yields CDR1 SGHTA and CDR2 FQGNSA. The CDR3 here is CASSWGAVNSPLHF. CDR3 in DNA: TGTGCCAGCAGCTGGGGGGCTGTCAATTCACCCCTCCACTTT.

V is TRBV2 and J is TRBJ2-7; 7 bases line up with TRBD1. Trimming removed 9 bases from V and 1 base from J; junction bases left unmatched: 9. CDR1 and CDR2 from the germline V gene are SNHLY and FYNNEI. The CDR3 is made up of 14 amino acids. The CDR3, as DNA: TGTGCCAGAAGTCAAGACAGGGCATCCTACGAGCAGTACTTC. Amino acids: CARSQDRASYEQYF.

CDR3 nucleotides: TGTGCCAGCAGCCAGACTAGGGAGGAGACCCAGTACTTC. This gives the protein CASSQTREETQYF. The chain links TRBV2 to TRBJ2-5; a possible D gene is TRBD2 (6 bases). Germline CDR1 reads SNHLY; CDR2 reads FYNNEI. The CDR3 loop spans 13 amino acids. Trimming stripped 6 bases from V and 5 bases from J, with 13 bases between.

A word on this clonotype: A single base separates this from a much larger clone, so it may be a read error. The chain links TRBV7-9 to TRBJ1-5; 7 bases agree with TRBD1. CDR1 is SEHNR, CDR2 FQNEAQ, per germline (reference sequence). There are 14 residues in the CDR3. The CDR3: CVSSLGQVNQPQHF. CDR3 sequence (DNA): TGTGTCAGCAGCTTAGGACAGGTCAATCAGCCCCAGCATTTT. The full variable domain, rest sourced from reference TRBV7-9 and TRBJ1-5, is DTGVSQNPRHKITKRGQNVTFRCDPISEHNRLYWYRQTLGQGPEFLTYFQNEAQLEKSRLLSDRFSAERPKGSFSTLEIQRTEQGDSAMYLCVSSLGQVNQPQHFGDGTRLSIL.

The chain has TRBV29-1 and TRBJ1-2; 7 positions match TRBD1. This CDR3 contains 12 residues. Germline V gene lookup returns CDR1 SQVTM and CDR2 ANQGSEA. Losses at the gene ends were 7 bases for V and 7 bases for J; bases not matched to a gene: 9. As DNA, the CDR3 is TGCAGCGCCCAGGGGGTAGGGGGTGGCTACACCTTC. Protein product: CSAQGVGGGYTF.

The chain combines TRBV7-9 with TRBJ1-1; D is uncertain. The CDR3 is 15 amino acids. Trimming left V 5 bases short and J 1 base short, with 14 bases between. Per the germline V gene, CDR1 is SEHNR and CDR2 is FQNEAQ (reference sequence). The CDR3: CASSAVAGRNTEAFF. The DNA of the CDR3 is TGTGCCAGCAGCGCAGTAGCGGGAAGGAACACTGAAGCTTTCTTT. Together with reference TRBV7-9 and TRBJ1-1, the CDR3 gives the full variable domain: DTGVSQNPRHKITKRGQNVTFRCDPISEHNRLYWYRQTLGQGPEFLTYFQNEAQLEKSRLLSDRFSAERPKGSFSTLEIQRTEQGDSAMYLCASSAVAGRNTEAFFGQGTRLTVV.

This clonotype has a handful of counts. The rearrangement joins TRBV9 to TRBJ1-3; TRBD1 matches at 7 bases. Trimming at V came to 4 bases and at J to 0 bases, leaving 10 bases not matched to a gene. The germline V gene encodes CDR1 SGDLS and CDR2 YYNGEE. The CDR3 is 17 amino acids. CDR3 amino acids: CASSQIRDSSSGNTIYF. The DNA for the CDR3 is TGTGCCAGCAGCCAAATAAGGGACAGTAGCTCTGGAAACACCATATATTTT. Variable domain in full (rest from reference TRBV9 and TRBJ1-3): DSGVTQTPKHLITATGQRVTLRCSPRSGDLSVYWYQQSLDQGLQFLIQYYNGEERAKGNILERFSAQQFPDLHSELNLSSLELGDSALYFCASSQIRDSSSGNTIYFGEGSWLTVV.

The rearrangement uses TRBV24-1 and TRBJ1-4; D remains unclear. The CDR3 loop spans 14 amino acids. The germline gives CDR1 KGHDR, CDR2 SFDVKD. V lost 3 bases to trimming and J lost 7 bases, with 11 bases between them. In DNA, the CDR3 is TGTGCCACCAGTGATGTAAGCTCAATTGAAAAACTGTTTTTT. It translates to CATSDVSSIEKLFF.

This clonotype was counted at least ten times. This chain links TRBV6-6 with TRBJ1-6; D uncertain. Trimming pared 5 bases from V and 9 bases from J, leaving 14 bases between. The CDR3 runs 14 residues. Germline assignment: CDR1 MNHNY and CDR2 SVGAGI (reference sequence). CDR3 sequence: CASSVEEWGSPLHF. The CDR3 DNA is TGTGCCAGCAGTGTTGAGGAATGGGGTTCACCCCTCCACTTT.

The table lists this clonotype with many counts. In DNA, the CDR3 is TGTGCCAGCAGCTTAGCAAGACAGGGGTCACCCCTCCACTTT. It yields the protein CASSLARQGSPLHF. J is TRBJ1-6 and V is TRBV7-2, with 8 bases that match TRBD1. With 0 bases clipped from V and 10 bases from J, the junction kept 2 bases outside the gene matches. The CDR3 sequence is 14 residues long. Germline values: CDR1 SGHTA, CDR2 FQGNSA.

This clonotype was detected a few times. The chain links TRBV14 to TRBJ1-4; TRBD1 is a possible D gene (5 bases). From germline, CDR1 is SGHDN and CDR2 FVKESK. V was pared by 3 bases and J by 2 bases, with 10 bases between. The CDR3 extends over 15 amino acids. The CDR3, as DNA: TGTGCCAGCAGCCAGACGGGACTGACTAATGAAAAACTGTTTTTT. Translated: CASSQTGLTNEKLFF.